What follows are 12 T cell receptor beta chains derived from one specimen sequenced in a study of T cells in Graves' hyperthyroidism and ophthalmopathy. The source material, RNA transcripts, was used to amplify TCR beta CDR3 regions. The HTBI primer set served for first-round RT-PCR of the TCR CDR3. One entry per CDR3 protein, called by TCRdb with MiXCR from the multiplex PCR reads. The table has 300,000 to 450,000 distinct CDR3 sequences, roughly 13% seen once; the top ten hold around a tenth. The specimen was blood. These receptors all stem from a young woman with Graves' hyperthyroidism.

The DNA for the CDR3 is TGTGCCAGCAGTCTGCATGGGGGGGGTCACGAGCAGTACTTC. Translation: CASSLHGGGHEQYF. J is TRBJ2-7 and V is TRBV28; 7 nucleotides align to TRBD2. V lost 5 bases and J lost 5; bases outside the gene matches: 9. Germline CDR1 and CDR2: MDHEN and SYDVKM. This CDR3 is 14 amino acids long.

This clonotype came up a few times. The chain combines TRBV7-9 with TRBJ2-1; D possibly corresponds to TRBD2 (6 bases). This CDR3 spans 17 amino acids. From germline, CDR1 is SEHNR and CDR2 FQNEAQ (reference sequence). Trimming removed 0 bases at V and 0 bases at J, with 12 bases between. Here the CDR3 DNA reads TGTGCCAGCAGCTTAGCTTGGGGCGGGAACTCCTACAATGAGCAGTTCTTC. This gives the protein CASSLAWGGNSYNEQFF. Full variable domain (remainder filled in from reference TRBV7-9 and TRBJ2-1): DTGVSQNPRHKITKRGQNVTFRCDPISEHNRLYWYRQTLGQGPEFLTYFQNEAQLEKSRLLSDRFSAERPKGSFSTLEIQRTEQGDSAMYLCASSLAWGGNSYNEQFFGPGTRLTVL.

The sample holds many counts of this clonotype. The V call is TRBV28, the J call TRBJ1-2; TRBD1 matches 10 bases. The CDR3 covers 14 residues. Germline V gene sequence: CDR1 MDHEN, CDR2 SYDVKM. V trimming: 2 bases; J trimming: 7 bases; junction bases outside the gene matches: 4. In DNA form, the CDR3 reads TGTGCCAGCAGTTTAGACAGGGGGCGATTTGGCTACACCTTC. It is translated as CASSLDRGRFGYTF.

V gene TRBV28 combines with J gene TRBJ1-5; TRBD1 might be the D (6 bases). Germline V gene lookup returns CDR1 MDHEN and CDR2 SYDVKM. The CDR3 runs to 13 residues. V was clipped by 6 bases and J by 6 bases, with 12 bases between them. The CDR3 reads CASSSGVSQPQHF. The CDR3 DNA reads TGTGCCAGCAGCTCAGGGGTGAGTCAGCCCCAGCATTTT. Full variable domain (outside the CDR3, taken from reference TRBV28 and TRBJ1-5): DVKVTQSSRYLVKRTGEKVFLECVQDMDHENMFWYRQDPGLGLRLIYFSYDVKMKEKGDIPEGYSVSREKKERFSLILESASTNQTSMYLCASSSGVSQPQHFGDGTRLSIL.

This clonotype was observed many times. This sequence joins TRBV20-1 and TRBJ2-1; the D gene could be TRBD1 or TRBD2 (6 bases each). The CDR3 runs to 16 residues. V lost 6 bases, J lost 2 bases, and 20 bases lay in between. CDR1 is DFQATT, CDR2 SNEGSKA, per germline (reference sequence). The CDR3 protein is CSAPRGSGPTYNEQFF. CDR3 DNA sequence: TGCAGTGCCCCCAGGGGTAGCGGCCCTACCTACAATGAGCAGTTCTTC.

This clonotype showed up many times. The genes are TRBV10-2 and TRBJ2-5; possibly TRBD1 for D (6 bases). The germline gives CDR1 WSHSY, CDR2 SAAADI. The CDR3 totals 18 residues. V lost 3 bases to trimming and J lost 4 bases, with 24 bases between them. The CDR3 sequence: CASSDGSWDPRGGETQYF. The CDR3 nucleotides are TGCGCCAGCAGTGATGGTAGTTGGGACCCCCGAGGGGGAGAGACCCAGTACTTC.

This clonotype was seen many times. The V and J genes are TRBV7-3 and TRBJ1-1, with 9 bases that match TRBD1. Trimming removed 5 bases from V and 0 bases from J; junction bases left unmatched: 10. The germline V gene encodes CDR1 SGHTA and CDR2 FQGTGA. This CDR3 spans 17 amino acids. CDR3 region: CASSRTGGGWMNTEAFF. CDR3 bases: TGTGCCAGCAGCCGCACAGGGGGCGGATGGATGAACACTGAAGCTTTCTTT.

This clonotype was counted at least ten times. The CDR3 DNA is TGTGCCATCAGTCGGGACCGATACACTGAAGCTTTCTTT. Protein product: CAISRDRYTEAFF. This chain connects TRBV10-3 to TRBJ1-1; perhaps TRBD1 as D (5 bases). This CDR3 comprises 13 residues. Germline V gives CDR1 ENHRY, CDR2 SYGVKD. The V end lost 5 bases, the J end lost 3 bases, and 10 bases lay between the germline ends.

The sample holds a few counts of this clonotype. The gene calls are TRBV19 and TRBJ2-1; D may be TRBD2 (5 bases). The CDR3 spans 13 residues. Germline CDR1 is LNHDA and CDR2 is SQIVND (reference sequence). Trimming left V 0 bases short and J 6 bases short, with 6 bases between. The DNA of the CDR3 is TGTGCCAGTAGTATAGACCGGGGCAATGAGCAGTTCTTC. Its translation is CASSIDRGNEQFF.

This clonotype was picked up many times. J is TRBJ2-7 and V is TRBV15, with D perhaps matching TRBD2 (6 bases). Per the germline V gene, CDR1 is LNHNV and CDR2 is YYDKDF (reference sequence). This CDR3 has 14 amino acids. V was cut by 1 base and J by 3 bases, with 10 bases left in between. The CDR3: CATSRGLEGYEQYF. As DNA, the CDR3 is TGTGCCACCAGCAGAGGACTAGAAGGCTACGAGCAGTACTTC.

Of note for this clonotype: A much bigger clone sits one base away, suggesting this may be a read error. This chain links TRBV3-1 with TRBJ2-1; 10 bases are shared with TRBD1. The length of the CDR3 is 16 residues. CDR1 is LGHDT and CDR2 is YNNKEL in the germline V gene (reference sequence). V was clipped by 4 bases and J by 7 bases; unmatched bases: 10. The chain's CDR3 is CASSRDGQGVENEQFF. CDR3 nucleotide sequence: TGTGCCAGCAGCCGGGACGGACAGGGGGTAGAAAATGAGCAGTTCTTC.

Points on this clonotype: A much larger clone differs from this one at a single base, so this may be a read error. The gene calls are TRBV6-5 and TRBJ2-5; a weak D match, TRBD1 (5 bases). Germline assignment: CDR1 MNHEY and CDR2 SVGAGI. The CDR3 totals 14 residues. The CDR3 reads CASSSRTRQEAQYF. For the CDR3, the DNA is TGTGCCAGCAGTTCCAGGACACGACAAGAGGCCCAGTACTTC.